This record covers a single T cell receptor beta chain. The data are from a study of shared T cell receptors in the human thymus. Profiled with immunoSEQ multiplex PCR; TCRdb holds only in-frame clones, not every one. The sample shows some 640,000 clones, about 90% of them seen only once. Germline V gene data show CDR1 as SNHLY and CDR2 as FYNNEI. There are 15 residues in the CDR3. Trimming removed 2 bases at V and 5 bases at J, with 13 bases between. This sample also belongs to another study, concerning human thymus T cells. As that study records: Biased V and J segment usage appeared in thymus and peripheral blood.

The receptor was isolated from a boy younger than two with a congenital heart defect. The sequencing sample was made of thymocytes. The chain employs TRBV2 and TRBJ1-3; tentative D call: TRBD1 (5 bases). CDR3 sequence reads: CASSELQGPRNTIYF. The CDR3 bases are TGTGCCAGCAGTGAATTGCAGGGTCCCCGAAACACCATATATTTT.